The sample holds one count of the clone carrying this TCR beta chain. The data derive from a study of blood T cell repertoires in COVID-19. The CDR3 sequence is 19 residues long. The repertoire was sequenced with immunoSEQ multiplex PCR; TCRdb's copy has only in-frame clones and lacks some. The sample consists of 450,000 or so clones, around 91% of them appearing once. The sample was PBMCs or T cells enriched from blood (not recorded which). This chain uses TRBV21-1 with TRBJ2-6; the table gives TRBD1 as D, unverified against the DNA. TRBV21-1 has pseudogene status. The sequence was obtained from a man between 18 and 35 years old who had recovered from COVID-19. In DNA, the CDR3 is TGTGCCAGCAGCAAAGTGATTCGGGACAATTTACCTGGGGCCAACGTCCTGACTTTC. Its translation: CASSKVIRDNLPGANVLTF.